In this sample, the clone carrying this T cell receptor (beta chain) turned up a few times. Its antigen is still unknown. V trimming: 1 base; J trimming: 1 base; junction bases outside the gene matches: 4. Germline loops: CDR1 SGHNT, CDR2 YENEEA. The CDR3 runs 16 residues. The data stem from a study of identical twins. TCRdb fed the 5' RACE reads into MiXCR, producing one record per CDR3 protein. The sample shows about 330,000 distinct CDR3 sequences, approximately 13% of them seen only once. Whole-study results and caveats: Cord blood beta clonotypes that were abundant carried fewer insertions, and memory repertoires showed no such trend. Zero-insertion findings could be partly confounded by invariant cells (MAIT and iNKT cells).

These data were also filed under a second study, of yellow fever vaccine responses in identical twins.

This clonotype was sampled from a woman between 18 and 30 years old in good health. The chain joins TRBV11-3 to TRBJ2-1; TRBD2 matches 7 bases. Specimen: CD8+ T cells sorted from blood. DNA for the CDR3: TGTGCCAGCAGCTTAGTACCTAGCGGTTCCTACAATGAGCAGTTCTTC. It yields the protein CASSLVPSGSYNEQFF.